This T cell receptor (beta chain) was captured by sequencing in a study of naive and memory T cell subsets. Study-level results: Over 95% of naive TCR sequences appeared only once, unlike memory subsets. Naive repertoires, especially CD8, held a few larger clonotypes, possibly memory cells re-expressing CD45RA. Gini index rose across naive, CM, EM and EMRA in CD4 and CD8. Each distinct alpha or beta sequence counts as one clonotype.

CD8 T cells were positively selected from what remained after CD4 positive selection. For this clonotype: Its target is not known.

An equimolar mix of two oligonucleotides served as the beta constant-region primer for TRBC1 and TRBC2. Four rounds of PCR amplified the ligated cDNA using nested alpha and beta constant-region primers plus SP2. Via MiXCR, TCRdb re-called the UMI-ligation and nested PCR reads, giving one row per CDR3 protein. The top ten hold around 0.097% of the sample, which has 140,000 to 150,000 distinct CDR3 sequences, about 20% seen once. This CDR3 contains 15 residues. CDR1 and CDR2 (germline): MDHEN, SYDVKM. Trimming took 6 bases from V and 9 from J; bases not matched to a gene: 13. The TCR sequence derives from a human donor in good health. This chain links TRBV28 with TRBJ1-4; 7 nucleotides agree with TRBD1. Sequencing was performed on naive CD4+ T cells from blood. CDR3 in DNA: TGTGCCAGCAGCACTAGACAGGGACTCGGAAAAAAACTGTTTTTT. Amino acids: CASSTRQGLGKKLFF.